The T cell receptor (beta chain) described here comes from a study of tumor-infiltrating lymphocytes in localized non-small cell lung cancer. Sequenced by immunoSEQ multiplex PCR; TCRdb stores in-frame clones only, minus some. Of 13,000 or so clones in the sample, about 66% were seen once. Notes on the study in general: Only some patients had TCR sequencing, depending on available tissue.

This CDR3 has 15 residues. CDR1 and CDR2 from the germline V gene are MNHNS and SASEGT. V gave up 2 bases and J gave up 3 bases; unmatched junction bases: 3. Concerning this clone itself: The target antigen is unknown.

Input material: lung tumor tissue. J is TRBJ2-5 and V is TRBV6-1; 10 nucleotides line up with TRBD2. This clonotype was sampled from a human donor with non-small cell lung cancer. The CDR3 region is CASSEIAGGEETQYF. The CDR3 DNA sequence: TGTGCCAGCAGTGAAATAGCGGGAGGAGAAGAGACCCAGTACTTC.